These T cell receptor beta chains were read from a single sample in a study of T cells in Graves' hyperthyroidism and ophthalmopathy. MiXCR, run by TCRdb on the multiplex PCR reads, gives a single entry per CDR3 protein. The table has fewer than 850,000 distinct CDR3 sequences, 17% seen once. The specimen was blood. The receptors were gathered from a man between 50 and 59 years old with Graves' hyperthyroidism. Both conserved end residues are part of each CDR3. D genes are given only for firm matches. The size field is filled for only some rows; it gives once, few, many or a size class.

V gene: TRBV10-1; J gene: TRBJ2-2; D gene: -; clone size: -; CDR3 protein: CASRVDGTGELFF; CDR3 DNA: TGCGCCAGCAGGGTTGATGGGACCGGGGAGCTGTTTTTT
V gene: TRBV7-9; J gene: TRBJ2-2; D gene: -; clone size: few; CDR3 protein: CASSLPIGGGPTNTGELFF; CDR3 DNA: TGTGCCAGCAGCTTACCTATCGGAGGGGGCCCTACGAACACCGGGGAGCTGTTTTTT
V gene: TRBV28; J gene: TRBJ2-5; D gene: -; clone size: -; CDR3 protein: CASNRHRVGETQYF; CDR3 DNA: TGTGCCAGCAATCGGCACAGGGTCGGAGAGACCCAGTACTTC
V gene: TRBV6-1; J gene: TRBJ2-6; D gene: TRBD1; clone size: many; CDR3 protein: CASSRQGRAGANVLTF; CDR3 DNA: TGTGCCAGCAGTAGACAGGGACGCGCTGGGGCCAACGTCCTGACTTTC
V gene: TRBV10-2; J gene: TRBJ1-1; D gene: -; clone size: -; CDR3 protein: CASRLGRTNTEAFF; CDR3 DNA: TGCGCCAGCAGATTAGGCAGGACAAACACTGAAGCTTTCTTT
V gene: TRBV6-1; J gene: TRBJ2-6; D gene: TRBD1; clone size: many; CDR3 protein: CASSDRTGYSSGANVLTF; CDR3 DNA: TGTGCCAGCAGTGACCGGACAGGATACAGCTCTGGGGCCAACGTCCTGACTTTC
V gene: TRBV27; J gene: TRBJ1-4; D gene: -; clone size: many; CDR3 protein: CASSLSGINEKLFF; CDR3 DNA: TGTGCCAGCAGTTTGTCTGGGATTAATGAAAAACTGTTTTTT
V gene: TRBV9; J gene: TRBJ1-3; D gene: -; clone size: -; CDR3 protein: CASSVNTLSGNTIYF; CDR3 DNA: TGTGCCAGCAGCGTAAACACGCTCTCTGGAAACACCATATATTTT
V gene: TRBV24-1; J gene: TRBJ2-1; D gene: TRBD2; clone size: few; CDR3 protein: CATSDPTMTSGIGNEQFF; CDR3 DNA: TGTGCCACCAGTGACCCCACAATGACTAGCGGGATTGGGAATGAGCAGTTCTTC
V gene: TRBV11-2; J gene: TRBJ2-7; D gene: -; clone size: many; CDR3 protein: CASSLGGNPYEQYF; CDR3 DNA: TGTGCCAGCAGCTTAGGTGGTAATCCCTACGAGCAGTACTTC
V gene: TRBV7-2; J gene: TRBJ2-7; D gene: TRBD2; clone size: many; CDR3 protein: CASSSRGLAGGSVYEQYF; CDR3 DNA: TGTGCCAGCAGCTCCCGGGGACTAGCGGGAGGTTCTGTATACGAGCAGTACTTC